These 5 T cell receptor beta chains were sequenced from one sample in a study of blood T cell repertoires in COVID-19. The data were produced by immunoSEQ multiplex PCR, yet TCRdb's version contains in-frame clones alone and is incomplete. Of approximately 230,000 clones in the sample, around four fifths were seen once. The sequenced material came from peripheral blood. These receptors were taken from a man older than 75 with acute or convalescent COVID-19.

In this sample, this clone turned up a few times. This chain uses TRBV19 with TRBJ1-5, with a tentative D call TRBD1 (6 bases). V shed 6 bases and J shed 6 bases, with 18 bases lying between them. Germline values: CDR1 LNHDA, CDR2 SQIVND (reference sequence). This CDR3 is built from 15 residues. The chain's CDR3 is CASRDGQIVSQPQHF. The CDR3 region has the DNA TGTGCCAGTAGAGATGGACAGATAGTGTCTCAGCCCCAGCATTTT.

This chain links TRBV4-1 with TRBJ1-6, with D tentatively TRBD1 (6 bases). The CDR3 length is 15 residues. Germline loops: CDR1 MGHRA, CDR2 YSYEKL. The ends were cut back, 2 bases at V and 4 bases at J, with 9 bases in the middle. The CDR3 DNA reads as TGCGCCAGCAGCCAACCGGACAGATATAATTCACCCCTCCACTTT. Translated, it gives CASSQPDRYNSPLHF.

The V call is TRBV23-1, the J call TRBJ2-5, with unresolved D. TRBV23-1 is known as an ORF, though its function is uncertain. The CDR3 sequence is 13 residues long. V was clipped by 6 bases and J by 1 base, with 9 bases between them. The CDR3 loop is CASSLPFQETQYF. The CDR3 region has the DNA TGCGCCAGCAGCCTCCCTTTCCAAGAGACCCAGTACTTC.

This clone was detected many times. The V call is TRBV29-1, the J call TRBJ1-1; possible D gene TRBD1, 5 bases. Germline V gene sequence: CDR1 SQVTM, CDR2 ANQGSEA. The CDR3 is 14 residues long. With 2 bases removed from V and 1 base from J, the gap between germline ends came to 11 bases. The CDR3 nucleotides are TGCAGCGTTGAACCCGGACACACGAACACTGAAGCTTTCTTT. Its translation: CSVEPGHTNTEAFF.

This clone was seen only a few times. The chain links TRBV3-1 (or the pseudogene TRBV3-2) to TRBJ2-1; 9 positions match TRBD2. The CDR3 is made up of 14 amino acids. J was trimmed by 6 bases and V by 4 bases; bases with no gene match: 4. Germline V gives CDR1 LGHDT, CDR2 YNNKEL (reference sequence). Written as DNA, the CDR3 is TGTGCCAGCAGCCCCCTAGCGGGACTCAATGAGCAGTTCTTC. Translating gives CASSPLAGLNEQFF.